The next 14 T cell receptor beta chains were all read from a single sample in a study of neoadjuvant anti-PD-1 for oral cavity cancer. Clones were sequenced by immunoSEQ multiplex PCR, and TCRdb holds only the in-frame ones, with some missing. The repertoire holds 20,000 to 25,000 clones, with over 35% as singletons. Time point in this sample: after neoadjuvant nivolumab, at surgical resection. The sequencing used tumor tissue, collected after nivolumab (anti-PD-1) treatment. These receptors all come from a person aged 35-80 years with oral cavity squamous cell carcinoma.

Many counts were recorded for this clone. The rearrangement joins TRBV11-2 to TRBJ1-5, with 7 bases fitting TRBD1. This CDR3 is 17 amino acids long. Germline trimming cut 8 bases from V and 7 bases from J; bases unmatched to any gene: 20. Germline lookup yields CDR1 SGHAT and CDR2 FQNNGV. The chain's CDR3 is CASGIKGEGAHQQPQHF. DNA of the CDR3: TGTGCCAGCGGTATAAAGGGTGAGGGGGCGCATCAGCAGCCCCAGCATTTT.

This chain links TRBV10-3 with TRBJ1-2, with a possible D match to TRBD1 (6 bases). Germline loops: CDR1 ENHRY, CDR2 SYGVKD. The CDR3 contains 19 residues. V lost 4 bases and J lost 5, with 29 bases in between. The CDR3 reads CAISGLQGWGSKNNYGYTF. CDR3 DNA: TGTGCCATCAGTGGACTACAGGGATGGGGCTCAAAAAATAATTATGGCTACACCTTC.

In its sample, this clone was seen a few times. V gene TRBV10-3 combines with J gene TRBJ2-7; 15 positions agree with TRBD2. The V gene end was trimmed by 6 bases and the J gene end by 5 bases; junction bases not matched to a gene: 8. The CDR3 length is 16 residues. Germline assignment: CDR1 ENHRY and CDR2 SYGVKD. The CDR3 reads CAIRAGTSGGRDEQYF. In DNA, the CDR3 is TGTGCCATCAGGGCCGGGACTAGCGGGGGGAGGGACGAGCAGTACTTC.

The chain couples TRBV27 to TRBJ1-6, with 10 bases aligning to TRBD1. The germline CDR1 and CDR2 sequences are MNHEY and SMNVEV (reference sequence). V gave up 4 bases and J gave up 10 bases; unmatched junction bases: 7. The CDR3 is 15 amino acids. In DNA, the CDR3 is TGTGCCAGCAGTTCTTGGGACAGGGGTGGGTCACCCCTCCACTTT. Amino acid sequence: CASSSWDRGGSPLHF.

The sample holds a few counts of this clone. V usage is TRBV28 and J usage is TRBJ2-7, with 10 bases aligning to TRBD1. V lost 5 bases, J lost 7 bases, and 11 bases stayed unmatched. The CDR3 is 15 amino acids. Germline V CDR1 and CDR2: MDHEN, SYDVKM. This CDR3 reads CASSIPGQGPWEQYF. The CDR3 nucleotides are TGTGCCAGCAGTATTCCGGGACAGGGGCCCTGGGAGCAGTACTTC.

This clone is classed as hyperexpanded (1% or more). The chain has TRBV6-1 and TRBJ1-2, with a tentative D call TRBD1 (5 bases). Germline loops: CDR1 MNHNS, CDR2 SASEGT. The ends were cut back, 2 bases at V and 6 bases at J, with 13 bases in the middle. CDR3 length equals 14 residues. The CDR3 DNA is TGTGCCAGCAGTGAATGGGCAGGGAGAGATGGCTACACCTTC. This codes for CASSEWAGRDGYTF.

This clone was recorded a few times. The chain is built from TRBV10-3 and TRBJ1-6; D ambiguous. V was trimmed by 3 bases and J by 10 bases, leaving 10 bases between them. Germline lookup yields CDR1 ENHRY and CDR2 SYGVKD. The CDR3 covers 13 residues. CDR3 DNA sequence: TGTGCCATCAGTGACGTTGGTTCATCACCCCTCCACTTT. It is translated as CAISDVGSSPLHF.

Here the CDR3 DNA reads TGTGCCAGTAGTATAGGTGGCCTAGCGGGAAGCACAGATACGCAGTATTTT. Translating it yields CASSIGGLAGSTDTQYF. The chain carries TRBV19 and TRBJ2-3; 9 positions match TRBD2. The CDR3 sequence is 17 residues long. The V gene end was trimmed by 1 base and the J gene end by 0 bases; junction bases not matched to a gene: 5. The germline CDR1 and CDR2 sequences are LNHDA and SQIVND (reference sequence).

This clone turned up a few times. The chain uses TRBV7-8 and TRBJ2-1, with TRBD2 matching over 9 bases. The V gene's germline CDR1 is SGHVS and CDR2 FQNEAQ. This CDR3 spans 13 amino acids. V was clipped by 7 bases and J by 8 bases; unmatched bases: 6. CDR3 coding DNA: TGTGCCAGCACCGCGGGGGGGCAGGATGAGCAGTTCTTC. The encoded protein is CASTAGGQDEQFF.

The CDR3: CASSDGGGGGNYGYTF. The CDR3, as DNA: TGTGCCAGCAGCGACGGAGGGGGCGGAGGTAACTATGGCTACACCTTC. The V call is TRBV4-2, the J call TRBJ1-2, with 7 bases fitting TRBD1. V shed 5 bases and J 1 base; nucleotides not matched to a gene: 10. This CDR3 has 16 amino acids. The germline V gene has CDR1 LGHNA and CDR2 YNFKEQ.

The V gene is TRBV11-2, the J gene TRBJ2-5; 10 nucleotides agree with TRBD1. This CDR3 spans 13 amino acids. CDR1 and CDR2 from the germline V gene are SGHAT and FQNNGV. V dropped 3 bases and J dropped 7; count of bases not matched to a gene: 2. The CDR3, as DNA: TGTGCCAGCAGCTTGGACAGGGGGGCGACCCAGTACTTC. It codes for CASSLDRGATQYF.

In this sample, this clone turned up many times. CDR3 region: CASTPTGQGSNQPQHF. The CDR3 DNA reads TGTGCCAGTACCCCCACAGGGCAGGGGAGCAATCAGCCCCAGCATTTT. The V call is TRBV19, the J call TRBJ1-5, with a weak D call TRBD1 (6 bases). CDR1 is LNHDA and CDR2 is SQIVND in the germline V gene (reference sequence). Trimming removed 7 bases at V and 1 base at J, with 17 bases between. The length of the CDR3 is 16 residues.

This clone was counted many times. The chain joins TRBV6-1 to TRBJ1-2; D perhaps matches TRBD1 (6 bases). The CDR3 covers 15 residues. Germline CDR1 reads MNHNS; CDR2 reads SASEGT. Trimming left V 7 bases short and J 4 bases short, with 19 bases between. CDR3 amino acids: CASTRPPGGGYGYTF. DNA of the CDR3: TGTGCCAGCACTCGCCCGCCGGGGGGCGGCTATGGCTACACCTTC.

The chain recombines TRBV18 with TRBJ2-7; 7 bases line up with TRBD1. V trimming: 3 bases; J trimming: 6 bases; junction bases outside the gene matches: 14. CDR3 size: 16 residues. Looked up from germline, CDR1 is KGHSH and CDR2 is LQKENI. CDR3 bases: TGTGCCAGCTCACCCCTTGGGGGACAGCCTAAACTCGAGCAGTACTTC. Amino acid sequence: CASSPLGGQPKLEQYF.